The T cell receptor (beta chain) described here comes from a study of CD8+ T cells in alopecia areata. Findings and caveats of the study: Although TCR sharing was seen in mice, sharing across patients was less clear, possibly for HLA-related reasons.

With respect to this clone: As yet, its antigen is unknown.

The study team obtained lesional scalp punch biopsies and peripheral blood from alopecia areata patients. Investigators sorted PBMCs to obtain both CD4+ and CD8+ T cells. Investigators isolated RNA and reverse transcribed it into cDNA to act as the sequencing template. Using immunoSEQ multiplex PCR, the repertoire was profiled, and TCRdb retains in-frame clones only, with some absent. Seen here are 120,000 or so clones, 40% to 55% observed once, and the top ten hold over 9.5%. Deletions cut 5 bases from V and 7 bases from J, with 14 bases between. CDR3 size: 13 residues. Germline lookup yields CDR1 SQVTM and CDR2 ANQGSEA.

The sample consisted of NKG2D-low CD8+ T cells sorted from blood. The rearrangement links TRBV29-1 to TRBJ1-4, with D unclear. The clonotype originates from a human donor with alopecia areata. CDR3 nucleotide sequence: TGCAGCGTTCAGGCTGACGTTGGTGAAAAACTGTTTTTT. Its protein is CSVQADVGEKLFF.